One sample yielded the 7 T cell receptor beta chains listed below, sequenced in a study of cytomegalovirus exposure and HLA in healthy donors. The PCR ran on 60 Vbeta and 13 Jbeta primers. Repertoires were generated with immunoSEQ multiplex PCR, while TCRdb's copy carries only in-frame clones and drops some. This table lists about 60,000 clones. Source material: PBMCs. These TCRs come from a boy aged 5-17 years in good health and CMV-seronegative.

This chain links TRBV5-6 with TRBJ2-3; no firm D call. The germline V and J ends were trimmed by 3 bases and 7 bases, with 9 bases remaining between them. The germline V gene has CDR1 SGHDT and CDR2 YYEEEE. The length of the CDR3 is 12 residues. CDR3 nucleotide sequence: TGTGCCAGCAGCTCCCTAACTTATACGCAGTATTTT. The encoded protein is CASSSLTYTQYF.

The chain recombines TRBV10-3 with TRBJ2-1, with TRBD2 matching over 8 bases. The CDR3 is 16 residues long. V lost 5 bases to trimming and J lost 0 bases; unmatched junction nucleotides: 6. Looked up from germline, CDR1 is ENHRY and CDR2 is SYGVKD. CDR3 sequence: CAISTSSGSSYNEQFF. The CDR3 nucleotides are TGTGCCATCAGTACCTCCAGCGGGAGCTCCTACAATGAGCAGTTCTTC.

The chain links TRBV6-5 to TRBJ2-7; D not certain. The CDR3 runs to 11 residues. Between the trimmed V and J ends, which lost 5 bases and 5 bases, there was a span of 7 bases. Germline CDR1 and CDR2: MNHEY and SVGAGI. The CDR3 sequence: CASSNADEQYF. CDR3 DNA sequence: TGTGCCAGCAGTAACGCGGACGAGCAGTACTTC.

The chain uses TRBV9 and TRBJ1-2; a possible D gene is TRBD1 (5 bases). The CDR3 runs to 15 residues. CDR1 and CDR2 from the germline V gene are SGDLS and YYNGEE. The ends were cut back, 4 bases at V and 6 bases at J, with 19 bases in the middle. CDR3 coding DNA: TGTGCCAGCAGCCCGGGGGGGATAGGATCGAATGGCTACACCTTC. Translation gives CASSPGGIGSNGYTF. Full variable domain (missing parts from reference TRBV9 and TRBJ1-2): DSGVTQTPKHLITATGQRVTLRCSPRSGDLSVYWYQQSLDQGLQFLIQYYNGEERAKGNILERFSAQQFPDLHSELNLSSLELGDSALYFCASSPGGIGSNGYTFGSGTRLTVV.

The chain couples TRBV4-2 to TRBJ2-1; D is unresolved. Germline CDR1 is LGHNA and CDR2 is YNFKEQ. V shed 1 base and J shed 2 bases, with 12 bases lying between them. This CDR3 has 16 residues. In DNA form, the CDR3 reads TGTGCCAGCAGCCAAGGGATAGCTGGCGCCTACAATGAGCAGTTCTTC. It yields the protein CASSQGIAGAYNEQFF.

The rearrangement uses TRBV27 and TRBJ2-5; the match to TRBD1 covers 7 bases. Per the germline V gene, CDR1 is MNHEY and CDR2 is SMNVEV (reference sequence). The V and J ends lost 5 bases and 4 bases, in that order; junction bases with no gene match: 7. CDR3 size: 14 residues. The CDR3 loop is CASSLRQGGETQYF. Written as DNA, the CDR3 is TGTGCCAGCAGTCTTAGACAGGGCGGAGAGACCCAGTACTTC.

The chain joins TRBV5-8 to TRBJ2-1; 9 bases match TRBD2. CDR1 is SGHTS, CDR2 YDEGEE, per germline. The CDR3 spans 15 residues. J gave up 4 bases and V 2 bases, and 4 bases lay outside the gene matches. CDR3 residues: CASSFGAGGYNEQFF. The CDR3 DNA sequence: TGTGCCAGCAGCTTTGGGGCGGGAGGGTACAATGAGCAGTTCTTC.